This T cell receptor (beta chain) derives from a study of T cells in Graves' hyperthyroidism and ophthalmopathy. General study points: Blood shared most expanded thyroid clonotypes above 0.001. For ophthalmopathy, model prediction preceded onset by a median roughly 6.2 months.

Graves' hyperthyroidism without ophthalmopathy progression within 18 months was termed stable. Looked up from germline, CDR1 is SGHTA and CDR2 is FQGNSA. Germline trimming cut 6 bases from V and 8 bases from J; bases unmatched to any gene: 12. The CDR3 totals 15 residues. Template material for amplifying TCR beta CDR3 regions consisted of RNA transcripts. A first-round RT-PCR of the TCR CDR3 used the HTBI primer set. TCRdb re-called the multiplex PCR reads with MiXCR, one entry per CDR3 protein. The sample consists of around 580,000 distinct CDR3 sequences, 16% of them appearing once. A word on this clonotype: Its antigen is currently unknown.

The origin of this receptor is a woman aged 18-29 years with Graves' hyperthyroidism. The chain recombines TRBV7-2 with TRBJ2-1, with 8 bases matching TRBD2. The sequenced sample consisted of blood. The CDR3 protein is CASSPTGTRSDEQFF. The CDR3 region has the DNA TGTGCCAGCAGTCCCACCGGGACTAGATCCGATGAGCAGTTCTTC.